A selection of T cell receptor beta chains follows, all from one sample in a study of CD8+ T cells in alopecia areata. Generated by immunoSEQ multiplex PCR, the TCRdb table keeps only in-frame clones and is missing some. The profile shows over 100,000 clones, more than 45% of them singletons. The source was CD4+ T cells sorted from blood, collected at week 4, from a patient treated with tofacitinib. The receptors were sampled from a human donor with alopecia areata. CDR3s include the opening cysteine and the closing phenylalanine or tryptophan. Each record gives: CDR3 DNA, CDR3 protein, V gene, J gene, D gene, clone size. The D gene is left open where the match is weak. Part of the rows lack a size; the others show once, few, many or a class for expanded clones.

CDR3nt: TGCAGCGTTGGGGATAGCGGCTACGAGCAGTACTTC; CDR3aa: CSVGDSGYEQYF; v_gene: TRBV29-1; j_gene: TRBJ2-7; d_gene: -; abundance: -
CDR3nt: TGTGCCAGCAGTGAAGGGACAGGGTATGGCTACACCTTC; CDR3aa: CASSEGTGYGYTF; v_gene: TRBV2; j_gene: TRBJ1-2; d_gene: TRBD1; abundance: -
CDR3nt: TGTGCCAGCAGCGCCTCTTCAATGAACACTGAAGCTTTCTTT; CDR3aa: CASSASSMNTEAFF; v_gene: TRBV7-3; j_gene: TRBJ1-1; d_gene: -; abundance: -
CDR3nt: TGCGCCAGCAGGCTAGGGGGCGAGGGTACCAAAAACATTCAGTACTTC; CDR3aa: CASRLGGEGTKNIQYF; v_gene: TRBV4-1; j_gene: TRBJ2-4; d_gene: TRBD1; abundance: -
CDR3nt: TGCAGCGTTGATGAGCAGTTCTTC; CDR3aa: CSVDEQFF; v_gene: TRBV29-1; j_gene: TRBJ2-1; d_gene: -; abundance: -
CDR3nt: TGCGCCAGCAGCGACCGGGACAGCAGCACAGATACGCAGTATTTT; CDR3aa: CASSDRDSSTDTQYF; v_gene: TRBV5-1; j_gene: TRBJ2-3; d_gene: TRBD1; abundance: -
CDR3nt: TGTGCCAGCAGACTAGCGGGGGCGCCTTTCAATGAGCAGTTCTTC; CDR3aa: CASRLAGAPFNEQFF; v_gene: TRBV25-1; j_gene: TRBJ2-1; d_gene: TRBD2; abundance: -
CDR3nt: TGTGCCAGCAGCCTCGGGACAGGGGGAGTCTACGAGCAGTACTTC; CDR3aa: CASSLGTGGVYEQYF; v_gene: TRBV9; j_gene: TRBJ2-7; d_gene: TRBD1; abundance: -
CDR3nt: TGTGCCAGCAGCCCCCAGAGGGGTGTGAGGGGGACTAATGAAAAACTGTTTTTT; CDR3aa: CASSPQRGVRGTNEKLFF; v_gene: TRBV7-8; j_gene: TRBJ1-4; d_gene: -; abundance: -
CDR3nt: TGTGCCTGGGGGGGGACTAGTCAGACCCAGTACTTC; CDR3aa: CAWGGTSQTQYF; v_gene: TRBV30; j_gene: TRBJ2-5; d_gene: TRBD2; abundance: -
CDR3nt: TGCGCCAGCAGCCAAGATGACGGAAGCTCCTATAATTCACCCCTCCACTTT; CDR3aa: CASSQDDGSSYNSPLHF; v_gene: TRBV4-1; j_gene: TRBJ1-6; d_gene: -; abundance: -
CDR3nt: TGCGCCAGCAGCTCCGGGACAGGGGACGGCTACACCTTC; CDR3aa: CASSSGTGDGYTF; v_gene: TRBV5-1; j_gene: TRBJ1-2; d_gene: TRBD1; abundance: -
CDR3nt: TGTGCCTGGAGTGGTAGCGGGGCCAACGTCCTGACTTTC; CDR3aa: CAWSGSGANVLTF; v_gene: TRBV30; j_gene: TRBJ2-6; d_gene: -; abundance: few
CDR3nt: TGTGCCAGCAGTTTTTCCGGAGGCAACACTGAAGCTTTCTTT; CDR3aa: CASSFSGGNTEAFF; v_gene: TRBV27; j_gene: TRBJ1-1; d_gene: -; abundance: -
CDR3nt: TGCGCCAGCAGCCGCTGGACTAGCGGGCAAGAGACCCAGTACTTC; CDR3aa: CASSRWTSGQETQYF; v_gene: TRBV5-1; j_gene: TRBJ2-5; d_gene: TRBD2; abundance: few
CDR3nt: TGTGCCTGGAGTGAACAGAACTATGGCTACACCTTC; CDR3aa: CAWSEQNYGYTF; v_gene: TRBV30; j_gene: TRBJ1-2; d_gene: -; abundance: -
CDR3nt: TGTGCCTGGAGCCCCCATAGGGGCTATGGCTACACCTTC; CDR3aa: CAWSPHRGYGYTF; v_gene: TRBV30; j_gene: TRBJ1-2; d_gene: -; abundance: once
CDR3nt: TGTGCCAGCAGCTTCCTACAGGGGAACACTGAAGCTTTCTTT; CDR3aa: CASSFLQGNTEAFF; v_gene: TRBV7-9; j_gene: TRBJ1-1; d_gene: -; abundance: -
CDR3nt: TGTGCCAGCAGCACAGTCTCTGGAAACACCATATATTTT; CDR3aa: CASSTVSGNTIYF; v_gene: TRBV9; j_gene: TRBJ1-3; d_gene: -; abundance: -
CDR3nt: TGTGCCAGCAGTTACTCCTCGACAGGGCGCAATCAGCCCCAGCATTTT; CDR3aa: CASSYSSTGRNQPQHF; v_gene: TRBV6-6; j_gene: TRBJ1-5; d_gene: TRBD1; abundance: few
CDR3nt: TGTGCCAGCAGCACGCCGATCTCTGGGGCCAACGTCCTGACTTTC; CDR3aa: CASSTPISGANVLTF; v_gene: TRBV5-4; j_gene: TRBJ2-6; d_gene: -; abundance: -
CDR3nt: TGCAGCGTGGGGAAGGGTAATGAAAAACTGTTTTTT; CDR3aa: CSVGKGNEKLFF; v_gene: TRBV29-1; j_gene: TRBJ1-4; d_gene: -; abundance: -
CDR3nt: TGCAGCGTTTCCGGTATGAACACTGAAGCTTTCTTT; CDR3aa: CSVSGMNTEAFF; v_gene: TRBV29-1; j_gene: TRBJ1-1; d_gene: -; abundance: -
CDR3nt: TGCGCCAGCAGCCAAGCACAGGGTCTCGAGGGCTATGGCTACACCTTC; CDR3aa: CASSQAQGLEGYGYTF; v_gene: TRBV4-1; j_gene: TRBJ1-2; d_gene: -; abundance: -
CDR3nt: TGTGCCAGCAGCCAACGGAGACTTGGCAATGAGCAGTTCTTC; CDR3aa: CASSQRRLGNEQFF; v_gene: TRBV14; j_gene: TRBJ2-1; d_gene: -; abundance: -
CDR3nt: TGCGCCAGCAGCCCTGATTACTTTAGCACAGATACGCAGTATTTT; CDR3aa: CASSPDYFSTDTQYF; v_gene: TRBV5-1; j_gene: TRBJ2-3; d_gene: -; abundance: -
CDR3nt: TGTGCCAGCACAGGGACTAGCGACGATGGGAATGAGCAGTTCTTC; CDR3aa: CASTGTSDDGNEQFF; v_gene: TRBV2; j_gene: TRBJ2-1; d_gene: TRBD2; abundance: few
CDR3nt: TGTGCCACCAGCAGATCCCGGGGAGGGGCCAGCAACTATGGCTACACCTTC; CDR3aa: CATSRSRGGASNYGYTF; v_gene: TRBV15; j_gene: TRBJ1-2; d_gene: -; abundance: -
CDR3nt: TGCGCCAGCAAAATCCAACTAGGGTACTACGAGCAGTACTTC; CDR3aa: CASKIQLGYYEQYF; v_gene: TRBV5-1; j_gene: TRBJ2-7; d_gene: -; abundance: -
CDR3nt: TGTGCCAGCAGTGACTCCGGTATCCTGAACACCGGGGAGCTGTTTTTT; CDR3aa: CASSDSGILNTGELFF; v_gene: TRBV2; j_gene: TRBJ2-2; d_gene: -; abundance: few
CDR3nt: TGCGCCAGCACCTCAACAGAAAACACTGAAGCTTTCTTT; CDR3aa: CASTSTENTEAFF; v_gene: TRBV5-1; j_gene: TRBJ1-1; d_gene: -; abundance: once
CDR3nt: TGTGCCAGCTCACCGGCAGACCCTGAGATATCCTATGGCTACACCTTC; CDR3aa: CASSPADPEISYGYTF; v_gene: TRBV18; j_gene: TRBJ1-2; d_gene: -; abundance: -
CDR3nt: TGTGCCATCAGTGTAAAAGGAGAGACCCAGTACTTC; CDR3aa: CAISVKGETQYF; v_gene: TRBV10-3; j_gene: TRBJ2-5; d_gene: -; abundance: -
CDR3nt: TGTGCCGCCCGGGGTGGCGGCTACGAGCAGTACTTC; CDR3aa: CAARGGGYEQYF; v_gene: TRBV25-1; j_gene: TRBJ2-7; d_gene: -; abundance: -
CDR3nt: TGTGCCAGCAGCGTAGCTGAGGTAGCGGGAGGTGGAGAGACCCAGTACTTC; CDR3aa: CASSVAEVAGGGETQYF; v_gene: TRBV9; j_gene: TRBJ2-5; d_gene: TRBD2; abundance: few
CDR3nt: TGTGCCTGGAGGAACTCTGGGGCCAACGTCCTGACTTTC; CDR3aa: CAWRNSGANVLTF; v_gene: TRBV30; j_gene: TRBJ2-6; d_gene: -; abundance: -
CDR3nt: TGTGCCACGTCCGGGAACTATGGCTACACCTTC; CDR3aa: CATSGNYGYTF; v_gene: TRBV10-3; j_gene: TRBJ1-2; d_gene: -; abundance: many
CDR3nt: TGTGCCAGCAGTTACGGGCGCACAAACACCGGGGAGCTGTTTTTT; CDR3aa: CASSYGRTNTGELFF; v_gene: TRBV6-5; j_gene: TRBJ2-2; d_gene: -; abundance: -
CDR3nt: TGTGCCTGGACCCACCCAGGGAGTGGGGAAAAACTGTTTTTT; CDR3aa: CAWTHPGSGEKLFF; v_gene: TRBV30; j_gene: TRBJ1-4; d_gene: -; abundance: -
CDR3nt: TGTGCCACGGGTCGAGAGGGATCACCCCTCCACTTT; CDR3aa: CATGREGSPLHF; v_gene: TRBV25-1; j_gene: TRBJ1-6; d_gene: -; abundance: few
CDR3nt: TGTGCCAGCAGTGATACAGGGAACTATGGCTACACCTTC; CDR3aa: CASSDTGNYGYTF; v_gene: TRBV6-6; j_gene: TRBJ1-2; d_gene: -; abundance: -
CDR3nt: TGTGCCAGCAGACCGGGACAGGCCAATGAAAAACTGTTTTTT; CDR3aa: CASRPGQANEKLFF; v_gene: TRBV6-5; j_gene: TRBJ1-4; d_gene: TRBD1; abundance: once
CDR3nt: TGCAGCGTTGGGCGGCAGCTATCCTACGAGCAGTACTTC; CDR3aa: CSVGRQLSYEQYF; v_gene: TRBV29-1; j_gene: TRBJ2-7; d_gene: -; abundance: -
CDR3nt: TGTGCCAGCAGCTTAGAAGCGGGGGGGCCTCGCACCGGGGAGCTGTTTTTT; CDR3aa: CASSLEAGGPRTGELFF; v_gene: TRBV13; j_gene: TRBJ2-2; d_gene: TRBD2; abundance: -
CDR3nt: TGCAGCGTTGGTCTAGCGGTCGGGGAGCTGTTTTTT; CDR3aa: CSVGLAVGELFF; v_gene: TRBV29-1; j_gene: TRBJ2-2; d_gene: TRBD2; abundance: few
CDR3nt: TGTGCCTGGACCCAAAAAATTCCCTCCTCCTACGAGCAGTACTTC; CDR3aa: CAWTQKIPSSYEQYF; v_gene: TRBV30; j_gene: TRBJ2-7; d_gene: -; abundance: -
CDR3nt: TGCAGCGTTGGCAGGAGACTCTCCTACGAGCAGTACTTC; CDR3aa: CSVGRRLSYEQYF; v_gene: TRBV29-1; j_gene: TRBJ2-7; d_gene: -; abundance: -
CDR3nt: TGTGCCAGCAGCTTGGTCGGCGGGGGCGGAAACACCATATATTTT; CDR3aa: CASSLVGGGGNTIYF; v_gene: TRBV5-4; j_gene: TRBJ1-3; d_gene: -; abundance: few
CDR3nt: TGTGCCGCCAAGGGGGTCGATCGGGGTGGCTACACCTTC; CDR3aa: CAAKGVDRGGYTF; v_gene: TRBV27; j_gene: TRBJ1-2; d_gene: -; abundance: once
CDR3nt: TGCAGCGTTGAAGCTCCCTATGGCTACACCTTC; CDR3aa: CSVEAPYGYTF; v_gene: TRBV29-1; j_gene: TRBJ1-2; d_gene: -; abundance: once
CDR3nt: TGTGCCTGGAGATTAGCGGGGGTTCCCTACAATGAGCAGTTCTTC; CDR3aa: CAWRLAGVPYNEQFF; v_gene: TRBV30; j_gene: TRBJ2-1; d_gene: TRBD2; abundance: -
CDR3nt: TGCAGTGTAGAAGTGAATGAAAAACTGTTTTTT; CDR3aa: CSVEVNEKLFF; v_gene: TRBV20-1; j_gene: TRBJ1-4; d_gene: -; abundance: -
CDR3nt: TGTGCCAGCAGCTTGTTTGACAGGGACTATGCCTACACCTTC; CDR3aa: CASSLFDRDYAYTF; v_gene: TRBV5-6; j_gene: TRBJ1-2; d_gene: TRBD1; abundance: -